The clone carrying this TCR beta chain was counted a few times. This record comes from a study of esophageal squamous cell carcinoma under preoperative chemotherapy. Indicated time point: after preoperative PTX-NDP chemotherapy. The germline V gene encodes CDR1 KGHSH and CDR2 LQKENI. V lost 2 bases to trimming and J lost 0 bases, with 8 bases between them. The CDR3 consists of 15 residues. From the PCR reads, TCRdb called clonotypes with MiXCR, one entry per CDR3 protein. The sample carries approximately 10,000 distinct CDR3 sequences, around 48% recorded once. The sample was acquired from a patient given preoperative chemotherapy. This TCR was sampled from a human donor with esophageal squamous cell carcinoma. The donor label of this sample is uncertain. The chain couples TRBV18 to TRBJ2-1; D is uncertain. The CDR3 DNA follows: TGTGCCAGCTCACCAAAGCCGCCCTCCTACAATGAGCAGTTCTTC. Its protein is CASSPKPPSYNEQFF. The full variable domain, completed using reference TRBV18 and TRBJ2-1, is NAGVMQNPRHLVRRRGQEARLRCSPMKGHSHVYWYRQLPEEGLKFMVYLQKENIIDESGMPKERFSAEFPKEGPSILRIQQVVRGDSAAYFCASSPKPPSYNEQFFGPGTRLTVL.